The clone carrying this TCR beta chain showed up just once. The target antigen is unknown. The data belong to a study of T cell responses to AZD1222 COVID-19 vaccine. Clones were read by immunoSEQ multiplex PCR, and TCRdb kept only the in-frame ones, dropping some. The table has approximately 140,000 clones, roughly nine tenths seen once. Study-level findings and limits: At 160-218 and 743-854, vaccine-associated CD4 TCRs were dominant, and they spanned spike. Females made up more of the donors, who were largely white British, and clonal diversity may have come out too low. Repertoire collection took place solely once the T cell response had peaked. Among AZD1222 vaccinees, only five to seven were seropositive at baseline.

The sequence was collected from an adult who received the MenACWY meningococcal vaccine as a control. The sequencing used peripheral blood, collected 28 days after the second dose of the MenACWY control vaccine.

This chain's CDR3 is CASTQMGGLAKNIQYF. The CDR3 coding sequence is TGTGCCAGTACCCAGATGGGGGGCCTGGCCAAAAACATTCAGTACTTC. The V call is TRBV19, the J call TRBJ2-4; the D gene could be TRBD1 or TRBD2 (6 bases each). CDR3 length: 16 amino acids. Trimming cost V 7 bases and J 1 base, with 17 bases left between them. Germline CDR1 reads LNHDA; CDR2 reads SQIVND (reference sequence).